This T cell receptor beta chain is drawn from a study of blood T cell repertoires in COVID-19. This clone was seen only a few times. The repertoire was sequenced with immunoSEQ multiplex PCR; TCRdb's copy has only in-frame clones and lacks some. Of more than 90,000 clones in the sample, 70% to 85% were seen once. The TCR sequence derives from a man in his fifties or sixties with acute or convalescent COVID-19. What was sequenced was peripheral blood.

This CDR3 is CASSLTLGLQPQHF. CDR3 coding DNA: TGTGCCAGCAGCTTAACCCTCGGGTTGCAGCCCCAGCATTTT. This chain connects TRBV7-9 to TRBJ1-5; no firm D call. The CDR3 has 14 residues. The germline V gene encodes CDR1 SEHNR and CDR2 FQNEAQ (reference sequence). Trimming took off 2 bases at V and 7 bases at J, with 12 bases between the two ends.